A single sample is the source of the 24 T cell receptor beta chains below, sequenced in a study of OX40 agonist ivuxolimab in advanced cancers. Profiling relied on immunoSEQ multiplex PCR, and the TCRdb table lists in-frame clones only, not all of them. The sample has tens of thousands of clones; around 88% are singletons. The input for sequencing was CD4+ or CD8+ T cells sorted from blood, taken in a trial of the OX40 agonist ivuxolimab. The receptors come from an adult with an advanced solid tumor such as melanoma, head and neck, liver or kidney cancer.

This rearrangement joins TRBV5-1 to TRBJ2-1; 9 bases match TRBD2. The CDR3 is 16 amino acids. Germline CDR1 reads SGHRS; CDR2 reads YFSETQ. Losses at the gene ends were 0 bases for V and 2 bases for J; bases not matched to a gene: 3. In DNA form, the CDR3 reads TGCGCCAGCAGCTTGGTGGCTAGCGGGGCCTACAATGAGCAGTTCTTC. It translates to CASSLVASGAYNEQFF.

The rearrangement links TRBV5-6 to TRBJ1-2, with D uncertain. The V gene's germline CDR1 is SGHDT and CDR2 YYEEEE. V lost 0 bases and J lost 8, with 20 bases in between. The CDR3 loop spans 16 amino acids. In DNA, the CDR3 is TGTGCCAGCAGCTTGGATCTCAGCGCCAGGCCGTTGGGCTACACCTTC. Its protein is CASSLDLSARPLGYTF.

A single count supports this clone. The chain carries TRBV5-1 and TRBJ1-4; TRBD1 is a possible D gene (6 bases). The germline CDR1 and CDR2 sequences are SGHRS and YFSETQ. The CDR3 is 14 residues long. V was cut by 5 bases and J by 7 bases, with 15 bases left in between. The DNA of the CDR3 is TGCGCCAGCAGAGAACAGGGATTTGCTGAAAAACTGTTTTTT. Protein product: CASREQGFAEKLFF.

The genes are TRBV19 and TRBJ2-1, with TRBD1 identical over 7 bases. The CDR3 is 15 residues long. Germline assignment: CDR1 LNHDA and CDR2 SQIVND (reference sequence). After removal of 4 bases from V and 6 bases from J, the junction contained 9 bases not matched to a gene. The CDR3 region is CASSRQGMGSNEQFF. CDR3 nucleotides: TGTGCCAGTAGTAGACAGGGTATGGGGTCCAATGAGCAGTTCTTC.

The V and J genes are TRBV29-1 and TRBJ2-1; 7 positions agree with TRBD1. After removal of 0 bases from V and 10 bases from J, the junction contained 6 bases not matched to a gene. The CDR3 loop spans 13 amino acids. Germline V CDR1 and CDR2: SQVTM, ANQGSEA. This CDR3 is CSVEDRRGGEQFF. For the CDR3, the DNA is TGCAGCGTTGAAGATCGGCGAGGGGGCGAGCAGTTCTTC.

The genes are TRBV7-3 and TRBJ1-1; 8 nucleotides align to TRBD1. Germline CDR1 and CDR2: SGHTA and FQGTGA. Unmatched junction bases numbered 0, after V lost 3 bases and J lost 3 bases. This CDR3 has 13 residues. CDR3 in DNA: TGTGCCAGCAGCTTGGACAGGGACACTGAAGCTTTCTTT. As protein: CASSLDRDTEAFF.

The chain employs TRBV5-1 and TRBJ2-7; TRBD2 agrees at 11 bases. J lost 3 bases, V lost 5 bases, and 7 bases had no gene match. CDR1 SGHRS and CDR2 YFSETQ come from the germline V gene. The CDR3 length is 15 residues. DNA for the CDR3: TGCGCCAGCAGATCCGGGACTAGCGGTTTCTACGAGCAGTACTTC. It encodes CASRSGTSGFYEQYF.

The chain links TRBV19 to TRBJ1-1, with D uncertain. Germline V gene sequence: CDR1 LNHDA, CDR2 SQIVND (reference sequence). The CDR3 is 15 residues long. The germline V and J ends were trimmed by 6 bases and 0 bases, with 14 bases remaining between them. The CDR3 is CASRSAPGMNTEAFF. For the CDR3, the DNA is TGTGCCAGTAGGTCCGCGCCGGGGATGAACACTGAAGCTTTCTTT.

This sequence joins TRBV19 and TRBJ1-1, with 7 bases matching TRBD1. Looked up from germline, CDR1 is LNHDA and CDR2 is SQIVND (reference sequence). The trim removed 7 bases at V and 0 bases at J, leaving 5 bases unmatched. This CDR3 has 14 amino acids. CDR3 nucleotide sequence: TGTGCCAGTACCATGGGACAGCTGAACACTGAAGCTTTCTTT. Protein sequence: CASTMGQLNTEAFF.

This chain joins TRBV7-3 and TRBJ2-2; 11 bases fit TRBD1. Germline lookup yields CDR1 SGHTA and CDR2 FQGTGA. J was trimmed by 5 bases and V by 6 bases; bases with no gene match: 14. The CDR3 consists of 18 residues. The CDR3 reads CASRPKPIGTGGTGELFF. The CDR3 nucleotides are TGTGCCAGCAGACCAAAACCCATCGGGACAGGGGGGACCGGGGAGCTGTTTTTT.

This sequence joins TRBV5-5 and TRBJ1-3; D gene ambiguous. V was shortened by 0 bases and J by 4 bases, with 8 bases between the two germline ends. Germline loops: CDR1 SGHKS, CDR2 YYEKEE (reference sequence). There are 14 residues in the CDR3. CDR3 bases: TGTGCCAGCAGCTTGGTGTTGGCAGGAAACACCATATATTTT. Protein sequence: CASSLVLAGNTIYF.

The V and J genes are TRBV18 and TRBJ1-1; weak D call: TRBD1 (6 bases). Trimming took off 5 bases at V and 5 bases at J, with 12 bases between the two ends. Germline CDR1 and CDR2: KGHSH and LQKENI. The CDR3 runs to 13 residues. In nucleotides, the CDR3 is TGTGCCAGCTCAGCTACACAGGGTACTGAAGCTTTCTTT. Its protein is CASSATQGTEAFF.

The V call is TRBV11-2, the J call TRBJ1-1; D gene ambiguous. From germline, CDR1 is SGHAT and CDR2 FQNNGV. The V and J ends lost 4 bases and 0 bases respectively, with 6 bases between them. This CDR3 has 13 residues. The CDR3 nucleotides read TGTGCCAGCAGCTCCCAGGTGAACACTGAAGCTTTCTTT. It codes for CASSSQVNTEAFF.

The chain combines TRBV6-6 with TRBJ1-3, with unresolved D. In germline, CDR1 is MNHNY, CDR2 SVGAGI (reference sequence). Trimming removed 0 bases at V and 2 bases at J, with 11 bases between. The CDR3 is 16 amino acids. In nucleotides, the CDR3 is TGTGCCAGCAGTTACTCCCGGGGTAACCCTGGAAACACCATATATTTT. It encodes CASSYSRGNPGNTIYF.

The count of this clone is one. The chain links TRBV7-3 to TRBJ1-6; D might be TRBD1 (5 bases). The germline gives CDR1 SGHTA, CDR2 FQGTGA. The germline V and J ends were trimmed by 2 bases and 6 bases, with 8 bases remaining between them. This CDR3 contains 14 residues. For the CDR3, the DNA is TGTGCCAGCAGCTTACAGGGACTTAATTCACCCCTCCACTTT. As protein: CASSLQGLNSPLHF.

V usage is TRBV30 and J usage is TRBJ2-7; TRBD1 aligns across 9 bases. Germline V lookup: CDR1 GTSNPN, CDR2 SVGIG (reference sequence). The CDR3 covers 13 residues. With 4 bases clipped from V and 3 bases from J, the junction kept 4 bases outside the gene matches. The CDR3 DNA reads TGTGCCTGGATTGGACAGGGGATCTACGAGCAGTACTTC. Its protein is CAWIGQGIYEQYF.

The rearrangement links TRBV6-6 to TRBJ2-1; 9 bases are shared with TRBD2. Trimming cost V 11 bases and J 8 bases; bases outside gene matches: 13. CDR1 MNHNY and CDR2 SVGAGI come from the germline V gene (reference sequence). The CDR3 is 14 amino acids. CDR3 bases: TGTGCCGTAGGTCGGGGAGCGGGGGGTCATGAGCAGTTCTTC. Translation: CAVGRGAGGHEQFF.

This clone was seen only a few times. This chain joins TRBV6-4 and TRBJ2-1; D may be TRBD2 (6 bases). The CDR3 runs 17 residues. V dropped 4 bases and J dropped 8 bases, with 24 bases sitting between them. The V gene's germline CDR1 is MRHNA and CDR2 SNTAGT. The CDR3 is CASSASPSGPPGDEQFF. The CDR3 DNA is TGTGCCAGCAGTGCCTCCCCCAGCGGGCCCCCGGGGGATGAGCAGTTCTTC.

The rearrangement links TRBV6-1 to TRBJ1-5; D uncertain. Trimming took off 2 bases at V and 5 bases at J, with 16 bases between the two ends. CDR1 MNHNS and CDR2 SASEGT come from the germline V gene. CDR3 length equals 16 residues. The CDR3 sequence is CASSEYGAGNYQPQHF. CDR3 in DNA: TGTGCCAGCAGTGAATATGGTGCCGGCAACTATCAGCCCCAGCATTTT.

The chain is built from TRBV10-2 and TRBJ1-5, with 9 bases matching TRBD1. CDR3 length: 13 amino acids. V shed 6 bases, J shed 7 bases, and the junction held 4 bases outside the gene matches. The germline V gene encodes CDR1 WSHSY and CDR2 SAAADI. CDR3 protein: CASRDRGGQPQHF. DNA of the CDR3: TGCGCCAGCAGGGACAGGGGTGGGCAGCCCCAGCATTTT.

The chain uses TRBV5-6 and TRBJ2-1; D ambiguous. The CDR3 is made up of 14 amino acids. The V end was cut by 5 bases, the J end by 0 bases, with 9 bases between. Germline CDR1 and CDR2: SGHDT and YYEEEE. This CDR3 reads CASRRASSYNEQFF. The CDR3 nucleotides read TGTGCCAGCAGACGCGCAAGCTCCTACAATGAGCAGTTCTTC.

This chain uses TRBV19 with TRBJ1-2; the D gene is possibly TRBD1 (6 bases). Trimming removed 3 bases from V and 3 bases from J, with 11 bases in between. The CDR3 loop spans 14 amino acids. CDR1 LNHDA and CDR2 SQIVND come from the germline V gene (reference sequence). The CDR3 DNA reads TGTGCCAGTAGTATTACAGGGTCATACTATGGCTACACCTTC. Protein: CASSITGSYYGYTF.

This rearrangement joins TRBV6-5 to TRBJ1-4; D is unresolved. CDR1 MNHEY and CDR2 SVGAGI come from the germline V gene. The CDR3 runs to 14 residues. V lost 6 bases to trimming and J lost 3 bases, with 11 bases between them. CDR3 DNA: TGTGCCAGCAGATCGCCGGCCTCTAATGAAAAACTGTTTTTT. This translates into CASRSPASNEKLFF.

This clone was observed once. The V and J genes are TRBV29-1 and TRBJ2-3, with unresolved D. The CDR3 runs 11 residues. The V end lost 5 bases, the J end lost 2 bases, and 5 bases lay between the germline ends. Looked up from germline, CDR1 is SQVTM and CDR2 is ANQGSEA. Written as DNA, the CDR3 is TGCAGCGTTATGACCACAGATACGCAGTATTTT. It specifies CSVMTTDTQYF.